Listed below are T cell receptor beta chains from one sample, sequenced in a study of shared clonotypes between healthy human individuals. Produced via immunoSEQ multiplex PCR; TCRdb's table is partial and in-frame only. The sample comprises around 2,000,000 clones, roughly 95% of which are singletons, and 0.9% to 1.4% rests with the top ten. The sample taken for sequencing was naive CD8+ T cells sorted from blood. These receptors all stem from a man between 18 and 35 years old in good health. The CDR3 runs from the conserved cysteine through the conserved F or W. D genes are given only for firm matches.

V	D	length	J	CDR3
TRBV7-9	-	13	TRBJ1-5	CASSPGANQPQHF
TRBV7-9	TRBD1	15	TRBJ2-5	CASSSPVGTEETQYF
TRBV4-1	-	15	TRBJ2-3	CATPPGHLGGDTQYF
TRBV7-9	-	14	TRBJ1-2	CASSLAGSNYGYTF
TRBV4-3	TRBD2	17	TRBJ2-1	CASSQVAGAGRGNEQFF
TRBV2	TRBD1	16	TRBJ1-4	CASRELRGQSNEKLFF
TRBV5-6	TRBD1	14	TRBJ1-5	CASSIGTGNQPQHF
TRBV4-2	TRBD2	16	TRBJ2-1	CASSQEWLAGGNEQFF
TRBV27	-	13	TRBJ2-7	CASSPRGPYEQYF
TRBV10-3	-	16	TRBJ2-2	CAISEGGGANTGELFF
TRBV13	TRBD1	15	TRBJ1-6	CASSSLTGLNSPLHF
TRBV7-9	-	13	TRBJ2-7	CASSLGRLGEQYF
TRBV6-5	-	16	TRBJ2-2	CASSYSSPGYTGELFF
TRBV12-5	-	13	TRBJ1-1	CASGVRGNTEAFF
TRBV7-9	-	16	TRBJ1-2	CASSGSRGEGYYGYTF
TRBV7-6	TRBD2	15	TRBJ2-3	CASSLWRGGTDTQYF
TRBV7-9	-	15	TRBJ2-7	CASSQSSEPTGEQYF
TRBV13	TRBD1	16	TRBJ2-7	CASSLGEDRSPAQQYF
TRBV2	TRBD1	14	TRBJ2-1	CASKQGAIYNEQFF
TRBV30	-	13	TRBJ2-7	CAWSSGVSAEQYF
TRBV7-9	-	12	TRBJ2-2	CASSYQSGELFF
TRBV7-9	TRBD1	14	TRBJ2-1	CASSLGTGNNEQFF
TRBV5-1	-	14	TRBJ1-1	CASSLGGYNTEAFF
TRBV6-5	-	12	TRBJ1-2	CASSQGLYGYTF
TRBV5-6	-	16	TRBJ1-2	CASSPGTENAYYGYTF
TRBV5-5	-	13	TRBJ2-7	CASSRADSYEQYF
TRBV5-6	-	14	TRBJ2-3	CASSSGLSTDTQYF
TRBV11-2	TRBD1	14	TRBJ1-1	CASSPGTGLTEAFF
TRBV10-3	TRBD2	12	TRBJ2-1	CAISVLAGEQFF